This T cell receptor (beta chain) was recorded in a study of shared clonotypes between healthy human individuals. Trimming took off 4 bases at V and 8 bases at J, with 10 bases between the two ends. Germline-derived CDR1 and CDR2 are SGHRS and YFSETQ. The CDR3 runs to 13 residues. Clones were sequenced by immunoSEQ multiplex PCR, and TCRdb holds only the in-frame ones, with some missing. The sample has about 2.4 million clones; over 85% are singletons. V gene TRBV5-1 combines with J gene TRBJ1-6; D might be TRBD1 (5 bases). The source of this sequence is a man aged 18 to 35 in good health. Some clones in this sample may be carry-over from other donors' samples. Sequenced material: naive CD4+ T cells from PBMCs. The subset is: CD45RA+ positively selected. The CDR3 is CASSAGGDSPLHF. The CDR3, as DNA: TGCGCCAGCAGCGCGGGAGGGGATTCACCCCTCCACTTT.